A selection of T cell receptor beta chains follows, all from one sample in a study of human T cells and chemical hapten exposure. TCRdb used MiXCR to reprocess the RACE reads, holding one entry per CDR3 protein. The sample contains approximately 79,000 distinct CDR3 sequences, 7.5% to 9.5% of which appear only once. Source: whole blood, taken in connection with sensitization to the hapten diphenylcyclopropenone (DPC). The receptors originated from a man aged 35 to 55 with alopecia areata. Some clones in this sample may be carry-over from other donors' samples. Each CDR3 is given with its conserved first and last residue. The order of the fields is J gene, V gene, clone size, D gene, CDR3 protein, CDR3 DNA. The D gene is left open where the match is weak. Part of the rows lack a size; the others show once, few, many or a class for expanded clones.

J gene: TRBJ1-1; V gene: TRBV29-1; clone size: many; D gene: NA; CDR3 protein: CSVLPWTSSTEAFF; CDR3 DNA: TGCAGCGTCCTGCCATGGACATCCTCCACTGAAGCTTTCTTT
J gene: TRBJ2-7; V gene: TRBV30; clone size: NA; D gene: NA; CDR3 protein: CACPRTGKSYEQYF; CDR3 DNA: TGTGCCTGCCCTCGAACAGGAAAGTCCTACGAGCAGTACTTC
J gene: TRBJ2-5; V gene: TRBV6-2/TRBV6-3; clone size: few; D gene: TRBD1; CDR3 protein: CASSGTGMLQETQYF; CDR3 DNA: TGTGCCAGCAGTGGGACAGGGATGCTACAAGAGACCCAGTACTTC
J gene: TRBJ2-7; V gene: TRBV7-2; clone size: NA; D gene: NA; CDR3 protein: CASSLSTQSIYEQYF; CDR3 DNA: TGTGCCAGCAGCTTGAGTACCCAGAGCATCTACGAGCAGTACTTC
J gene: TRBJ2-2; V gene: TRBV7-2; clone size: many; D gene: NA; CDR3 protein: CASSFAGGNTGELFF; CDR3 DNA: TGTGCCAGCAGCTTCGCGGGTGGAAACACCGGGGAGCTGTTTTTT
J gene: TRBJ2-5; V gene: TRBV15; clone size: NA; D gene: NA; CDR3 protein: CATSRDLGIETQYF; CDR3 DNA: TGTGCCACCAGCAGAGATCTGGGGATTGAGACCCAGTACTTC
J gene: TRBJ2-3; V gene: TRBV19; clone size: NA; D gene: NA; CDR3 protein: CASKDFTDTQYF; CDR3 DNA: TGTGCCAGTAAGGATTTCACAGATACGCAGTATTTT
J gene: TRBJ1-1; V gene: TRBV6-5; clone size: many; D gene: TRBD1; CDR3 protein: CASSFQGAPLVTEAFF; CDR3 DNA: TGTGCCAGCAGTTTTCAGGGGGCTCCCCTCGTGACTGAAGCTTTCTTT
J gene: TRBJ2-1; V gene: TRBV10-3; clone size: NA; D gene: TRBD2; CDR3 protein: CAIRSGLADPEQFF; CDR3 DNA: TGTGCCATCAGATCGGGACTAGCGGACCCAGAGCAGTTCTTC
J gene: TRBJ2-3; V gene: TRBV7-9; clone size: NA; D gene: TRBD2; CDR3 protein: CASSPSGRASTDTQYF; CDR3 DNA: TGTGCCAGCAGTCCGAGCGGGAGGGCTAGCACAGATACGCAGTATTTT